The following is a T cell receptor (beta chain) sequence with its context. What it binds is not known. The PCR used 60 Vbeta and 13 Jbeta primers. TCRdb keeps only in-frame clones here, not all; method: immunoSEQ multiplex PCR. The table for this sample gives under 200,000 clones. The sample is drawn from a study of cytomegalovirus exposure and HLA in healthy donors. Whole-study context: About 85 million unique TCR sequences came from HLA-typed donors in an early release. Points from the study as a whole: Excluded: some indistinguishable V segments such as TRBV6-2 and TRBV6-3. Most TCR beta V segments were productive about 90% or about 30% of the time in an earlier analysis.

Unmatched junction bases numbered 13, after V lost 8 bases and J lost 9 bases. The CDR3 has 13 residues. Germline lookup yields CDR1 SQVTM and CDR2 ANQGSEA. Sequenced sample: PBMCs. The receptor was isolated from a man aged 25-45 years in good health and CMV-seronegative. This chain uses TRBV29-1 with TRBJ1-1; TRBD1 agrees at 9 bases. CDR3 nucleotides: TGCAGCTGGAGGACAGGGGAGGGGACTAAAGCTTTCTTT. It specifies CSWRTGEGTKAFF.